Listed below are T cell receptor beta chains from one sample, sequenced in a study of blood T cell repertoires in COVID-19. Libraries were prepared by immunoSEQ multiplex PCR; TCRdb keeps only in-frame clonotypes and omits some of them. Here the sample spans 95,000 to 150,000 clones, about 82% being singletons. The material sequenced was peripheral blood. The source is a man aged 55 to 70 with active or convalescent COVID-19. Both conserved end residues are part of each CDR3. A D gene is named only where the DNA matches it firmly. Part of the rows lack a size; the others show once, few, many or a class for expanded clones.

D gene | J gene | clone size | V gene | CDR3 DNA | CDR3 protein
TRBD1 | TRBJ2-6 | - | TRBV27 | TGTGCCAGCAGTGCCGGGACAGGGCGCTCTGGGGCCAACGTCCTGACTTTC | CASSAGTGRSGANVLTF
TRBD1 | TRBJ1-1 | - | TRBV4-2 | TGTGCCAGCAGCCAAGGGGACAGGGCTGAAGCTTTCTTT | CASSQGDRAEAFF
- | TRBJ2-5 | - | TRBV6-1 | TGTGCCAGCAGTGACATCGGGAGCAAGGGAGAGACCCAGTACTTC | CASSDIGSKGETQYF
TRBD1 | TRBJ1-6 | - | TRBV7-9 | TGTGCCAGCAGCTCAACCACGGGACAGCCTAATTCACCCCTCCACTTT | CASSSTTGQPNSPLHF
TRBD2 | TRBJ2-7 | once | TRBV4-3 | TGCGCCAGCAGCCAAGATTTCTCCGGGGGAGGGAGATACGAGCAGTACTTC | CASSQDFSGGGRYEQYF
- | TRBJ1-6 | - | TRBV5-6 | TGTGCCAGCAGACACAATTGCTCCTATAATTCACCCCTCCACTTT | CASRHNCSYNSPLHF
- | TRBJ2-3 | - | TRBV18 | TGTGCCAGCTCACCGACAGCTCCCGGACGACTGGTCACAGATACGCAGTATTTT | CASSPTAPGRLVTDTQYF
- | TRBJ2-1 | - | TRBV14 | TGTGCCAGCCGCCGGAGGGGTGAGCAGTTCTTC | CASRRRGEQFF
TRBD2 | TRBJ2-3 | few | TRBV6-5 | TGTGCCAGCAGTTACTCGACTAGCGGGCAAGATACGCAGTATTTT | CASSYSTSGQDTQYF
TRBD1 | TRBJ1-1 | - | TRBV7-9 | TGTGCCAGCAGCTTCTTGGGACAGGGAAGAACTGAAGCTTTCTTT | CASSFLGQGRTEAFF